The rows below give T cell receptor beta chains drawn from one sample of a study of read filtering for tumor transcriptome and immune sequencing. TCRdb analysed the reads with MiXCR anew, one entry per CDR3 protein. The repertoire includes 130,000 or so distinct CDR3 sequences, roughly an eighth of them detected once, and just under 8.5% sits in the top ten. Input material: a population of CD138-negative cells sorted from bone marrow. The receptors were sampled from a donor at least 40 years old with multiple myeloma. The CDR3 runs from the conserved cysteine through the conserved F or W. D genes are given only for firm matches. Size is omitted from some rows. Given values are once, few, many or a class for expanded clones.

j_gene | v_gene | abundance | d_gene | CDR3nt | CDR3aa
TRBJ2-7 | TRBV20-1 | NA | TRBD2 | TGCAGTGCTAGAGATCAGGCTAGCGGGAAGACCCCCCACGAGCAGTACTTC | CSARDQASGKTPHEQYF
TRBJ2-7 | TRBV7-2 | many | NA | TGTGCCAGCAGCGCCCGCGGAAGCTCGGTTGACGAGCAGTACTTC | CASSARGSSVDEQYF
TRBJ2-3 | TRBV30 | many | TRBD2 | TGTGCCTGGACACTAGCGGGAACAACAGATACGCAGTATTTT | CAWTLAGTTDTQYF
TRBJ1-5 | TRBV6-5 | many | NA | TGTGCCAGCAGTACAGGGACCAAGGGGGGATATAGCAATCAGCCCCAGCATTTT | CASSTGTKGGYSNQPQHF
TRBJ2-1 | TRBV7-8 | many | TRBD2 | TGTGCCAGCAGCGTTTCCTCACTAGCGGGAGCCCCCAATGAGCAGTTCTTC | CASSVSSLAGAPNEQFF
TRBJ2-7 | TRBV20-1 | many | NA | TGCAGTGCTGCCTCACCCACGTACAACGAGCAGTACTTC | CSAASPTYNEQYF
TRBJ2-7 | TRBV4-2 | many | NA | TGTGCCAGCAGCCCCCGGACGCAATTGACGTTCCACGAGCAGTACTTC | CASSPRTQLTFHEQYF
TRBJ1-2 | TRBV6-5 | few | TRBD1 | TGTGCCAGCAGTTCATTCGGGACAGGGGGGGATGGCTACACCTTC | CASSSFGTGGDGYTF
TRBJ2-1 | TRBV9 | many | TRBD2 | TGTGCCAGCAGCGCGATAGCGGGTAGCTCCTACAATGAGCAGTTCTTC | CASSAIAGSSYNEQFF
TRBJ2-1 | TRBV20-1 | many | TRBD2 | TGCAGTGCTATATATCCCAAGGCGGGAGTAGAGGGTGAGCAGTTCTTC | CSAIYPKAGVEGEQFF
TRBJ2-1 | TRBV3-1 | many | NA | TGTGCCAGCAGCCAAGATGAAATGCTCCCCGATGAGCAGTTCTTC | CASSQDEMLPDEQFF
TRBJ2-1 | TRBV7-9 | many | TRBD2 | TGTGCCAGCAGCTTAAGCCTGGGGCCGCTAGCGGGAGCCCGCTCCAGCGCCAATGAGCAGTTCTTC | CASSLSLGPLAGARSSANEQFF
TRBJ1-1 | TRBV12-3/TRBV12-4 | many | NA | TGTGCCAGCTGTACAGGAATGATGAACACTGAAGCTTTCTTT | CASCTGMMNTEAFF
TRBJ2-7 | TRBV29-1 | few | TRBD1 | TGCAGCGTAGTAGGGGACAGGGGAGTCGAGCAGTACTTC | CSVVGDRGVEQYF
TRBJ2-1 | TRBV5-1 | NA | TRBD2 | TGCGCCAGCAGCCGCTCAGGGACTAGCGGGAGTCTTGAGCAGTTCTTC | CASSRSGTSGSLEQFF
TRBJ1-4 | TRBV4-1 | many | NA | TGCGCCAGCAGCCAAGATTCGAGTAGGGAAAAACTGTTTTTT | CASSQDSSREKLFF
TRBJ2-3 | TRBV2 | NA | TRBD2 | TGTGCCAGCAGTGAGGGGACTAGCGACACAGATACGCAGTATTTT | CASSEGTSDTDTQYF
TRBJ2-1 | TRBV29-1 | many | NA | TGCAGCGTTGAATCCCCCCCGACTAGTCCCAATGAGCAGTTCTTC | CSVESPPTSPNEQFF
TRBJ2-1 | TRBV12-5 | many | NA | TGTGCTAGTGGCTACAGGGACCATGAGCAGTTCTTC | CASGYRDHEQFF
TRBJ1-5 | TRBV27 | many | NA | TGTGCCAGCAGCCGGGCGGGATATAGCAATCAGCCCCAGCATTTT | CASSRAGYSNQPQHF
TRBJ2-2 | TRBV29-1 | many | NA | TGCAGCGTTGTATATCCAAACACCGGGGAGCTGTTTTTT | CSVVYPNTGELFF
TRBJ1-5 | TRBV20-1 | many | TRBD1 | TGCAGTGCTCTAAGGGGACAGAAAGATAGCAATCAGCCCCAGCATTTT | CSALRGQKDSNQPQHF
TRBJ2-3 | TRBV6-5 | many | TRBD2 | TGTGCCAGCAGTTATAGCGGGATGAGAACAGATACGCAGTATTTT | CASSYSGMRTDTQYF
TRBJ2-3 | TRBV7-2 | many | TRBD2 | TGTGCCAGCAGTACCGGGACTATCATCACAGATACGCAGTATTTT | CASSTGTIITDTQYF
TRBJ2-4 | TRBV6-1 | NA | TRBD1 | TGTGCCAGCAGTGTGCCGGGACAGGTTACTAGCAGAAAAAACATTCAGTACTTC | CASSVPGQVTSRKNIQYF
TRBJ1-5 | TRBV20-1 | many | NA | TGCAGTGCTAGAGCTACCGGTGATAGCAATCAGCCCCAGCATTTT | CSARATGDSNQPQHF
TRBJ2-7 | TRBV20-1 | many | NA | TGCAGTGCTAGATTGCGCGGCAAGGAGGACGAGCAGTACTTC | CSARLRGKEDEQYF
TRBJ2-3 | TRBV29-1 | many | TRBD1 | TGCAGCGTCCCCTCGCAGGGGGCTTTTACGCAGTATTTT | CSVPSQGAFTQYF
TRBJ1-5 | TRBV15 | many | NA | TGTGCCACCAGCGACGGGCCAGCCCAGCCCCAGCATTTT | CATSDGPAQPQHF
TRBJ2-5 | TRBV20-1 | many | TRBD2 | TGCAGTGCTTTCTCGCGACTAGCGGGATTACAAGAGACCCAGTACTTC | CSAFSRLAGLQETQYF
TRBJ2-7 | TRBV7-8 | many | NA | TGTGCCAGCAGCTTAGGGCGGTCCGCCTACGAGCAGTACTTC | CASSLGRSAYEQYF
TRBJ1-1 | TRBV10-3 | many | NA | TGTGCCATCGCCCCCGCTGGGCCCCGAAGCGCTGAAGCTTTCTTT | CAIAPAGPRSAEAFF
TRBJ2-5 | TRBV6-1 | many | TRBD2 | TGTGCCAGCAGCCGCTCGGGAGGTAAAGAGACCCAGTACTTC | CASSRSGGKETQYF
TRBJ2-7 | TRBV30 | NA | TRBD2 | TGTGCCTGGAGTGTACCGGGACTAGCGCCTTCTGGGGAGCAGTACTTC | CAWSVPGLAPSGEQYF
TRBJ2-1 | TRBV24-1 | many | NA | TGTGCCACCAGGGGCTCGGACAGCTACAATGAGCAGTTCTTC | CATRGSDSYNEQFF
TRBJ2-2 | TRBV5-1 | many | TRBD2 | TGCGCCAGCAGCCTAACACCGGGACTAGCCCACACCGGGGAGCTGTTTTTT | CASSLTPGLAHTGELFF
TRBJ2-2 | TRBV7-9 | many | NA | TGTGCCAGCACCCAACGGTCTAGCGCCGGGGAGCTGTTTTTT | CASTQRSSAGELFF
TRBJ2-1 | TRBV9 | many | NA | TGTGCCAGCAGCGTATCTAAGAAAACAGGCCCCGATGAGCAGTTCTTC | CASSVSKKTGPDEQFF
TRBJ2-7 | TRBV7-9 | NA | TRBD2 | TGTGCCAGCAACCCCGGGACTAGCGGATACGAGCAGTACTTC | CASNPGTSGYEQYF
TRBJ1-4 | TRBV7-9 | few | NA | TGTGCCAGCAGCCCGGCGACAGGACCTAATGAAAAACTGTTTTTT | CASSPATGPNEKLFF
TRBJ2-1 | TRBV7-3 | NA | TRBD2 | TGTGCCAGCAGCTTATTGGGGCTAGCGGGAGGGCCCCTCAATGAGCAGTTCTTC | CASSLLGLAGGPLNEQFF
TRBJ2-5 | TRBV12-3/TRBV12-4 | many | TRBD1 | TGTGCCAGCAGTACAGGGGGCGGTAAGGAGACCCAGTACTTC | CASSTGGGKETQYF
TRBJ1-2 | TRBV4-3 | many | NA | TGCGCCAGCAGCCAAGGATGGCAGTACTATGGCTACACCTTC | CASSQGWQYYGYTF
TRBJ1-5 | TRBV2 | NA | NA | TGTGCCAGCAGTGAAGCGGGGGGACCGATCGCCGGGCCCCAGCATTTT | CASSEAGGPIAGPQHF
TRBJ2-2 | TRBV24-1 | NA | NA | TGTGCCACCAGAGACACCCGGGAGCTGTTTTTT | CATRDTRELFF